The 30 T cell receptor beta chains in this list originate from one sample, sequenced in a study of shared clonotypes between healthy human individuals. Data came from immunoSEQ multiplex PCR; TCRdb stores just in-frame clones and leaves some out. The sample comprises a few million clones, more than 90% of which are singletons, and approximately 0.13% rests with the top ten. Sequences were obtained from naive CD4+ T cells sorted from blood. Described subset: CD45RA+ positively selected. The receptors shown here come from a man aged 18 to 30 in good health.

V is TRBV5-1 and J is TRBJ2-3; D not certain. Germline CDR1 SGHRS, CDR2 YFSETQ. The V gene lost 4 bases and the J gene lost 11 bases, with 20 bases spanning the gap. The CDR3 consists of 14 residues. This CDR3 reads CASSNPAMIEKQYF. The CDR3, as DNA: TGCGCCAGCAGCAATCCTGCTATGATCGAGAAGCAGTATTTT.

This chain connects TRBV6-6 to TRBJ2-1; D unclear. The ends were cut back, 7 bases at V and 5 bases at J, with 9 bases in the middle. This CDR3 is built from 12 residues. CDR1 and CDR2 (germline): MNHNY, SVGAGI (reference sequence). In DNA form, the CDR3 reads TGTGCCAGCACCTCAATCAACAATGAGCAGTTCTTC. This codes for CASTSINNEQFF.

J is TRBJ1-6 and V is TRBV10-2; D uncertain. Per germline, CDR1 WSHSY and CDR2 SAAADI. Trimming stripped 7 bases from V and 2 bases from J, with 3 bases between. The CDR3 is 12 residues long. The DNA for the CDR3 is TGCGCCAGCACGGCCTATAATTCACCCCTCCACTTT. Encoded protein: CASTAYNSPLHF.

This clone came up once. The rearrangement links TRBV7-9 to TRBJ1-5; no reliable D call. In germline, CDR1 is SEHNR, CDR2 FQNEAQ (reference sequence). V lost 2 bases and J lost 0, with 5 bases in between. CDR3 length equals 14 residues. The CDR3 bases are TGTGCCAGCAGCTTACCGTATAGCAATCAGCCCCAGCATTTT. It specifies CASSLPYSNQPQHF.

This clone was counted a single time. The chain is built from TRBV5-4 and TRBJ2-5, with TRBD1 as a possible D gene (6 bases). V was trimmed by 1 base and J by 1 base, leaving 8 bases between them. The CDR3 loop spans 14 amino acids. Germline V gives CDR1 SGHNT, CDR2 YYREEE (reference sequence). DNA for the CDR3: TGTGCCAGCAGCTTGATGACAGGCCAAGAGACCCAGTACTTC. It encodes CASSLMTGQETQYF.

The chain couples TRBV11-2 to TRBJ2-5, with a possible D match to TRBD2 (5 bases). Germline CDR1 SGHAT, CDR2 FQNNGV. This CDR3 is 14 amino acids long. V was clipped by 6 bases and J by 1 base, with 12 bases between them. CDR3 region: CASRDPGSQETQYF. The DNA for the CDR3 is TGTGCCAGCAGGGATCCGGGATCCCAAGAGACCCAGTACTTC.

The chain is built from TRBV7-8 and TRBJ1-6; no reliable D call. With 2 bases removed from V and 4 bases from J, the gap between germline ends came to 15 bases. Germline CDR1 and CDR2: SGHVS and FQNEAQ. The length of the CDR3 is 17 residues. The CDR3 DNA reads TGTGCCAGCAGCTTACTTCAGTCTTTGGAGTATAATTCACCCCTCCACTTT. Translated, it gives CASSLLQSLEYNSPLHF.

J is TRBJ2-7 and V is TRBV11-3; the D call may be TRBD1 or TRBD2 (5 bases each). In germline, CDR1 is SGHNT, CDR2 YENEEA. V was shortened by 5 bases and J by 5 bases, with 10 bases between the two germline ends. The CDR3 spans 12 residues. This CDR3 is CASSPGTNEQYF. CDR3 DNA: TGTGCCAGCAGCCCGGGGACCAACGAGCAGTACTTC. Full variable domain (rest looked up from reference TRBV11-3 and TRBJ2-7): EAGVVQSPRYKIIEKKQPVAFWCNPISGHNTLYWYLQNLGQGPELLIRYENEEAVDDSQLPKDRFSAERLKGVDSTLKIQPAELGDSAVYLCASSPGTNEQYFGPGTRLTVT.

The gene calls are TRBV7-9 and TRBJ1-6; 8 nucleotides line up with TRBD1. The CDR3 length is 15 residues. Unmatched junction bases numbered 5, after V lost 3 bases and J lost 7 bases. Germline V gene sequence: CDR1 SEHNR, CDR2 FQNEAQ (reference sequence). As DNA, the CDR3 is TGTGCCAGCAGCTTCACCGGGACAGGAAATTCACCCCTCCACTTT. Protein product: CASSFTGTGNSPLHF.

This clone turned up a few times. V and J are TRBV18 and TRBJ1-2; 7 bases fit TRBD1. The V and J ends lost 8 bases and 5 bases, in that order; junction bases with no gene match: 14. Germline V gene data show CDR1 as KGHSH and CDR2 as LQKENI. The CDR3 is made up of 15 amino acids. The CDR3: CASRLRGTEEYGYTF. As DNA, the CDR3 is TGTGCCAGCCGGCTACGGGGGACAGAGGAATATGGCTACACCTTC.

V usage is TRBV11-3 and J usage is TRBJ2-2; D tentatively reads TRBD1 or TRBD2 (6 bases each). The CDR3 totals 15 residues. Trimming shortened V by 3 bases and J by 4 bases, and 12 bases separated the two germline ends. Germline loops: CDR1 SGHNT, CDR2 YENEEA. CDR3 bases: TGTGCCAGCAGCTTTGGGGGGCGAGCCACCGGGGAGCTGTTTTTT. This translates into CASSFGGRATGELFF.

The rearrangement uses TRBV28 and TRBJ2-5; unclear D gene. Germline-derived CDR1 and CDR2 are MDHEN and SYDVKM. The CDR3 is 16 amino acids. V was clipped by 1 base and J by 2 bases, with 14 bases between them. CDR3 sequence (DNA): TGTGCCAGCAGTTTATCCGCACGGCAGATTCAAGAGACCCAGTACTTC. Amino acids: CASSLSARQIQETQYF.

The genes are TRBV5-1 and TRBJ2-7; TRBD2 is a possible D gene (6 bases). Trimming cost V 1 base and J 6 bases, with 11 bases left between them. This CDR3 is 13 amino acids long. Germline CDR1 is SGHRS and CDR2 is YFSETQ. The CDR3 DNA reads TGCGCCAGCAGCTTGCTAAATAGCGGCGAGCAGTACTTC. The encoded protein is CASSLLNSGEQYF.

The chain carries TRBV7-9 and TRBJ2-7; a weak D match, TRBD2 (6 bases). Between the trimmed V and J ends, which lost 8 bases and 5 bases, there was a span of 19 bases. The CDR3 loop spans 14 amino acids. Germline V gives CDR1 SEHNR, CDR2 FQNEAQ (reference sequence). The CDR3 DNA reads TGTGCCAGCGGCCATGTCGGGGGTTATAACGAGCAGTACTTC. Translated, it gives CASGHVGGYNEQYF.

Of note for this clone: This CDR3 is also generated by other DNA sequences in the sample. The chain recombines TRBV4-1 with TRBJ2-1, with 10 bases aligning to TRBD2. Trimming at V came to 1 base and at J to 4 bases, leaving 1 base not matched to a gene. CDR3 size: 15 residues. Germline CDR1 MGHRA, CDR2 YSYEKL. The CDR3 nucleotides read TGCGCCAGCAGCCAAGGGACTAGCGGTTACAATGAGCAGTTCTTC. Protein sequence: CASSQGTSGYNEQFF.

J is TRBJ2-2 and V is TRBV7-3; 10 bases are a match to TRBD1. After removal of 2 bases from V and 6 bases from J, the junction contained 3 bases not matched to a gene. Germline-derived CDR1 and CDR2 are SGHTA and FQGTGA. The CDR3 loop spans 15 amino acids. DNA for the CDR3: TGTGCCAGCAGCTTATTTGGACAGGGGGCCGGGGAGCTGTTTTTT. Translating it yields CASSLFGQGAGELFF.

The rearrangement links TRBV9 to TRBJ1-3, with D perhaps TRBD1 (6 bases). Trimming cost V 3 bases and J 8 bases, with 15 bases left between them. Germline V gene sequence: CDR1 SGDLS, CDR2 YYNGEE. This CDR3 is 14 amino acids long. CDR3 sequence: CASSATGFRDTIYF. Written as DNA, the CDR3 is TGTGCCAGCAGCGCGACAGGTTTTAGAGACACCATATATTTT.

The chain employs TRBV23-1 and TRBJ2-7; D might be TRBD1 (6 bases). TRBV23-1 belongs to the ORF category, with a function that is uncertain. This CDR3 is 13 amino acids long. V lost 0 bases to trimming and J lost 3 bases, with 6 bases between them. CDR3 sequence: CASSQSTGYEQYF. CDR3 coding DNA: TGCGCCAGCAGTCAATCGACAGGCTACGAGCAGTACTTC.

The J gene is TRBJ2-1, the V gene TRBV30, with 10 bases fitting TRBD2. Germline V gene lookup returns CDR1 GTSNPN and CDR2 SVGIG (reference sequence). After removal of 4 bases from V and 0 bases from J, the junction contained 12 bases not matched to a gene. This CDR3 is 18 amino acids long. The chain's CDR3 is CAWTLTAGGLSSYNEQFF. Written as DNA, the CDR3 is TGTGCCTGGACTCTAACAGCGGGGGGGCTTAGCTCCTACAATGAGCAGTTCTTC. Variable domain in full (rest from reference TRBV30 and TRBJ2-1): SQTIHQWPATLVQPVGSPLSLECTVEGTSNPNLYWYRQAAGRGLQLLFYSVGIGQISSEVPQNLSASRPQDRQFILSSKKLLLSDSGFYLCAWTLTAGGLSSYNEQFFGPGTRLTVL.

The chain couples TRBV6-1 to TRBJ2-1; 9 bases fit TRBD2. The CDR3 consists of 15 residues. The germline V gene encodes CDR1 MNHNS and CDR2 SASEGT. Unmatched junction bases numbered 3, after V lost 3 bases and J lost 3 bases. CDR3: CASSDSSGVYNEQFF. CDR3 DNA sequence: TGTGCCAGCAGTGATTCTAGCGGGGTCTACAATGAGCAGTTCTTC.

This rearrangement joins TRBV28 to TRBJ1-2, with D uncertain. The CDR3 sequence is 14 residues long. Germline CDR1 reads MDHEN; CDR2 reads SYDVKM. With 5 bases removed from V and 0 bases from J, the gap between germline ends came to 10 bases. The CDR3 nucleotides are TGTGCCAGCAGTCGAACGACTTCTAACTATGGCTACACCTTC. The encoded protein is CASSRTTSNYGYTF.

V usage is TRBV4-1 and J usage is TRBJ2-7; 11 bases are shared with TRBD1. Trimming removed 4 bases from V and 4 bases from J; junction bases left unmatched: 9. CDR3 length: 16 residues. Germline CDR1 and CDR2: MGHRA and YSYEKL. The CDR3 loop is CASSPIGQGARYEQYF. The CDR3 region has the DNA TGCGCCAGCAGCCCCATCGGACAGGGGGCGAGATACGAGCAGTACTTC.

The J gene is TRBJ2-3, the V gene TRBV13; possible D gene TRBD2, 5 bases. The V gene's germline CDR1 is PRHDT and CDR2 FYEKMQ (reference sequence). The V end was cut by 5 bases, the J end by 11 bases, with 17 bases between. The length of the CDR3 is 13 residues. CDR3 in DNA: TGTGCCAGCAGCCTAACTAGAAGCGTTCGGCAGTATTTT. This translates into CASSLTRSVRQYF.

The rearrangement uses TRBV2 and TRBJ1-3; maybe TRBD1 (5 bases). CDR1 is SNHLY, CDR2 FYNNEI, per germline. CDR3 length equals 14 residues. V lost 2 bases, J lost 2 bases, and 7 bases lay in between. CDR3 nucleotide sequence: TGTGCCAGCAGTGAACAGGGCCCTGGAAACACCATATATTTT. Its translation: CASSEQGPGNTIYF.

The chain is built from TRBV10-3 and TRBJ2-1; 12 bases are shared with TRBD2. The CDR3 has 16 amino acids. J was trimmed by 6 bases and V by 5 bases; bases with no gene match: 8. Germline lookup yields CDR1 ENHRY and CDR2 SYGVKD. CDR3 in amino acids: CAISYTLAGGSNEQFF. In nucleotides, the CDR3 is TGTGCCATCAGTTATACACTAGCGGGGGGTAGCAATGAGCAGTTCTTC.

The V call is TRBV5-6, the J call TRBJ1-4, with TRBD1 matching over 9 bases. This CDR3 comprises 15 residues. J was trimmed by 5 bases and V by 0 bases; bases with no gene match: 2. CDR1 SGHDT and CDR2 YYEEEE come from the germline V gene. This CDR3 is CASSLVQGANEKLFF. CDR3 sequence (DNA): TGTGCCAGCAGCTTGGTACAGGGGGCGAATGAAAAACTGTTTTTT.

The chain is built from TRBV5-1 and TRBJ2-5, with no clear D. The V gene's germline CDR1 is SGHRS and CDR2 YFSETQ. The CDR3 loop spans 12 amino acids. Trimming stripped 4 bases from V and 2 bases from J, with 6 bases between. The CDR3 region has the DNA TGCGCCAGCAGCCCGAAACAAGAGACCCAGTACTTC. This codes for CASSPKQETQYF.

V gene TRBV25-1 combines with J gene TRBJ1-4; TRBD1 matches at 7 bases. Germline V gives CDR1 MGHDK, CDR2 SYGVNS. The CDR3 loop spans 14 amino acids. The ends lost 6 bases at V and 7 bases at J; junction bases unmatched: 8. As DNA, the CDR3 is TGTGCCAGCAGGGAGACAGGGATTAGTGAAAAACTGTTTTTT. Amino acid sequence: CASRETGISEKLFF.

The chain combines TRBV10-2 with TRBJ1-1; D is undetermined. From germline, CDR1 is WSHSY and CDR2 SAAADI. This CDR3 has 14 amino acids. V was clipped by 6 bases and J by 4 bases, with 15 bases between them. The CDR3 coding sequence is TGCGCCAGCAGGAGGGCAGTCGGGTCCACTGAAGCTTTCTTT. Translating it yields CASRRAVGSTEAFF.

The chain employs TRBV19 and TRBJ2-7, with 7 positions matching TRBD1. Unmatched junction bases numbered 5, after V lost 0 bases and J lost 3 bases. The CDR3 is 15 amino acids. Germline V gene lookup returns CDR1 LNHDA and CDR2 SQIVND (reference sequence). As DNA, the CDR3 is TGTGCCAGTAGTATAGAGACAGGGTGGGTCTACGAGCAGTACTTC. Its translation: CASSIETGWVYEQYF.